The T cell receptor (beta chain) under discussion was sequenced for a study of cytomegalovirus exposure and HLA in healthy donors. General study results and limits: Confirmation was obtained in vitro that three CMV-associated chains are specific for CMV antigens.

Notes on this clone: As yet, its antigen is unknown. Other DNA sequences in this sample translate to the same CDR3.

A multiplex PCR was run with 60 Vbeta primers and 13 Jbeta primers. TCRdb's copy holds only in-frame clones and misses some; the assay was immunoSEQ multiplex PCR. This table holds 150,000 or so clones, 65% to 75% found once. The receptor's source is a man aged 25-40 years in good health and CMV-seronegative. Sequencing used PBMCs.

The CDR3 DNA follows: TGTGCCAGCAGTCTCACAGTGAACACTGAAGCTTTCTTT. It translates to CASSLTVNTEAFF. The V and J genes are TRBV7-9 and TRBJ1-1; D unresolved. Germline CDR1 is SEHNR and CDR2 is FQNEAQ (reference sequence). The V end lost 6 bases, the J end lost 0 bases, and 8 bases lay between the germline ends. The CDR3 totals 13 residues.